This is a list of T cell receptor beta chains from one sample in a study of control samples from healthy donors and cancer patients. Here immunoSEQ multiplex PCR was the method, and the copy in TCRdb shows in-frame clones only, minus some. Of roughly 130,000 clones detected, about 93% appear once; the ten largest clones hold 1.7%. The sample consisted of PBMCs. All receptors come from a man in his fifties or sixties with head and neck cancer. The CDR3 runs from the conserved cysteine through the conserved F or W. The D gene is left open where the match is weak. Size values are once, few and many counts, or a class for expanded clones, and some rows have none.

size	D	J	V	CDR3	DNA
.	.	TRBJ2-1	TRBV4-2	CASSQDNEQFF	TGTGCCAGCAGCCAAGACAATGAGCAGTTCTTC
.	.	TRBJ2-3	TRBV28	CASQGGGSTDTQYF	TGTGCCAGCCAGGGGGGAGGTAGCACAGATACGCAGTATTTT
.	.	TRBJ2-7	TRBV6-5	CASSTRGFYEQYF	TGTGCCAGCAGTACCCGGGGCTTCTACGAGCAGTACTTC
.	.	TRBJ1-3	TRBV6-5	CASRPQGSGNTIYF	TGTGCCAGCAGGCCCCAGGGCTCAGGAAACACCATATATTTT
.	.	TRBJ1-2	TRBV4-3	CASSQERQASWDGYTF	TGCGCCAGCAGCCAAGAAAGGCAGGCGTCATGGGATGGCTACACCTTC
.	.	TRBJ2-1	TRBV9	CASSPGGLEQFF	TGTGCCAGCAGCCCCGGAGGACTAGAGCAGTTCTTC
.	.	TRBJ1-1	TRBV7-3	CASSLGGRGTEAFF	TGTGCCAGCAGCTTAGGGGGTAGAGGAACTGAAGCTTTCTTT
.	TRBD1	TRBJ1-1	TRBV18	CASSPDRDAEAFF	TGTGCCAGCTCACCCGACAGGGACGCTGAAGCTTTCTTT
.	.	TRBJ1-2	TRBV19	CASIDRGRGGYTF	TGTGCCAGTATCGACCGGGGCCGAGGGGGCTACACCTTC
.	.	TRBJ1-4	TRBV18	CASSKLSADNEKLFF	TGTGCCAGCTCCAAATTAAGCGCAGACAATGAAAAACTGTTTTTT
.	TRBD2	TRBJ2-7	TRBV9	CASSIGTLAGYEQYF	TGTGCCAGCAGCATCGGGACACTAGCGGGCTACGAGCAGTACTTC
few	TRBD2	TRBJ2-3	TRBV6-5	CASRGLAGGTDTQYF	TGTGCCAGCAGAGGACTAGCGGGGGGCACAGATACGCAGTATTTT
.	.	TRBJ1-5	TRBV4-1	CASSQDTGFSNQPQHF	TGCGCCAGCAGCCAAGATACGGGTTTTAGCAATCAGCCCCAGCATTTT
.	.	TRBJ2-7	TRBV6-2/TRBV6-3	CASSSYLAQSSYEQYF	TGTGCCAGCAGTTCATATCTAGCGCAGAGCTCCTACGAGCAGTACTTC
.	.	TRBJ2-3	TRBV5-4	CATGGPHTDTQYF	TGTGCCACTGGGGGGCCCCACACAGATACGCAGTATTTT
once	.	TRBJ1-1	TRBV3-1/TRBV3-2	CASSQDWGEAFF	TGTGCCAGCAGCCAAGACTGGGGAGAAGCTTTCTTT
.	TRBD1	TRBJ1-5	TRBV6-2/TRBV6-3	CASSNPGTGVMQPQHF	TGTGCCAGCAGTAACCCCGGGACAGGGGTAATGCAGCCCCAGCATTTT
.	TRBD2	TRBJ2-5	TRBV10-3	CAIATTSGGAETQYF	TGTGCCATCGCAACCACTAGCGGGGGGGCGGAGACCCAGTACTTC
.	TRBD1	TRBJ1-6	TRBV2	CASSLEDRGHSPLHF	TGTGCCAGCAGTCTCGAGGACAGGGGTCATTCACCCCTCCACTTT
.	.	TRBJ2-5	TRBV5-4	CASSPGRKPETQYF	TGTGCCAGCAGCCCTGGTCGGAAGCCGGAGACCCAGTACTTC
.	.	TRBJ2-3	TRBV24-1	CATSIGDTQYF	TGTGCCACCAGTATTGGAGATACGCAGTATTTT
.	TRBD1	TRBJ1-5	TRBV4-1	CASSQGWTGGGQPQHF	TGCGCCAGCAGCCAAGGCTGGACAGGGGGTGGGCAGCCCCAGCATTTT
.	TRBD1	TRBJ2-7	TRBV28	CATLTDRGNEQYF	TGTGCCACCTTGACGGACAGGGGTAACGAGCAGTACTTC
.	.	TRBJ2-1	TRBV28	CASSPLVGARLNEQFF	TGTGCCAGCAGTCCTCTCGTTGGGGCGAGGTTGAATGAGCAGTTCTTC
.	TRBD2	TRBJ2-5	TRBV5-4	CASSTIGTSGGQETQYF	TGTGCCAGCAGCACAATCGGGACTAGCGGGGGCCAAGAGACCCAGTACTTC
once	.	TRBJ1-1	TRBV6-5	CASTGFYTEAFF	TGTGCCAGTACAGGGTTTTACACTGAAGCTTTCTTT
.	TRBD1	TRBJ2-7	TRBV5-1	CASSLGGTGLEQYF	TGCGCCAGCAGCTTGGGGGGGACAGGGCTCGAGCAGTACTTC
.	.	TRBJ2-1	TRBV18	CASSPQQGTGEQFF	TGTGCCAGCTCACCGCAACAGGGCACTGGTGAGCAGTTCTTC
.	.	TRBJ1-2	TRBV9	CASSVEGQPSFYGYTF	TGTGCCAGCAGCGTCGAAGGACAACCGAGCTTCTATGGCTACACCTTC
.	.	TRBJ2-2	TRBV18	CASSPQPAGTGELFF	TGTGCCAGCTCACCACAACCCGCGGGGACCGGGGAGCTGTTTTTT
.	TRBD1	TRBJ2-7	TRBV6-2/TRBV6-3	CASSLRDRRNEQYF	TGTGCCAGCAGTCTCCGGGACAGGAGGAACGAGCAGTACTTC
.	TRBD1	TRBJ2-2	TRBV7-9	CTTPGQGSGELFF	TGTACGACACCGGGACAGGGGTCAGGGGAGCTGTTTTTT
.	.	TRBJ1-4	TRBV6-5	CASSRRLPAEKLFF	TGTGCCAGCAGCCGACGGCTACCGGCGGAAAAACTGTTTTTT
.	TRBD1	TRBJ1-2	TRBV6-5	CASSSPFGQGYYGYTF	TGTGCCAGCAGTTCCCCATTCGGACAGGGTTACTATGGCTACACCTTC
.	.	TRBJ2-5	TRBV7-9	CASSRWETQYF	TGTGCCAGCAGCCGTTGGGAGACCCAGTACTTC